This is a list of T cell receptor beta chains from one sample in a study of blood T cell repertoires in COVID-19. The data were produced by immunoSEQ multiplex PCR, yet TCRdb's version contains in-frame clones alone and is incomplete. The data contain a few hundred thousand clones, over 65% of them singletons. Sequencing was done on a sample of peripheral blood. Every receptor here comes from a woman older than 75 with acute or convalescent COVID-19. Both conserved end residues are part of each CDR3. The D gene is left open where the match is weak. Where a row states a size, it is once, few, many or the class of an expanded clone; other rows omit it.

size,D,J,length,V,DNA,CDR3
NA,TRBD2,TRBJ2-3,15,TRBV5-1,TGCGCCAGCAGCTTGGCCGCGGGGGGCGGAGATACGCAGTATTTT,CASSLAAGGGDTQYF
NA,TRBD1,TRBJ1-6,16,TRBV27,TGTGCCAGCAGTTTAGGAGGGGGCCGGAGAAATTCACCCCTCCACTTT,CASSLGGGRRNSPLHF
NA,NA,TRBJ1-6,16,TRBV4-1,TGCGCCAGCAGCCAAGTTCCCGACAGAAATAATTCACCCCTCCACTTT,CASSQVPDRNNSPLHF
many,TRBD2,TRBJ2-2,16,TRBV2,TGTGCCAGCAGTATTCTTAGCGGGAGCGGAACCGGGGAGCTGTTTTTT,CASSILSGSGTGELFF
NA,NA,TRBJ1-2,15,TRBV6-5,TGTGCCAGCAGCTGGGGGGGACCCCAGAAGGGAGGCTACACCTTC,CASSWGGPQKGGYTF
NA,TRBD2,TRBJ2-1,14,TRBV11-1,TGTGCCAGCCGTGGACTAGCGCTGGGAAATGAGCAGTTCTTC,CASRGLALGNEQFF
NA,NA,TRBJ2-7,15,TRBV3-1/TRBV3-2,TGTGCCAGCAGCCAAGGGGCAGGGTCCCCCTACGAGCAGTACTTC,CASSQGAGSPYEQYF
NA,TRBD1,TRBJ1-2,14,TRBV27,TGTGCCAGCAGGAGGACAGGGGTCATCTATGGCTACACCTTC,CASRRTGVIYGYTF
few,NA,TRBJ1-5,13,TRBV29-1,TGCAGCGTCCTGGACAGCTACAATCAGCCCCAGCATTTT,CSVLDSYNQPQHF
NA,NA,TRBJ2-7,12,TRBV6-5,TGTGCCAGCAGTTTAGAGGGATACGAGCAGTACTTC,CASSLEGYEQYF
NA,TRBD1,TRBJ1-6,15,TRBV5-1,TGCGCCAGCAGCTTGGAGGGACAGGGGTTTTGGCCCCTCCACTTT,CASSLEGQGFWPLHF
NA,TRBD1,TRBJ1-2,13,TRBV10-2,TGCGCCAGCAGCCCGGACAGGGGCTATGGCTACACCTTC,CASSPDRGYGYTF
NA,NA,TRBJ2-5,12,TRBV2,TGTGCCAGCACTCGGGTGAGGGAGACCCAGTACTTC,CASTRVRETQYF
NA,TRBD1,TRBJ2-1,13,TRBV11-2,TGTGCCAGCAGCTTAGGCAGGGGGCATGAGCAGTTCTTC,CASSLGRGHEQFF
NA,NA,TRBJ2-7,12,TRBV5-5,TGTGCCAGCAGCCTACTTACGGGGGAGCAGTACTTC,CASSLLTGEQYF
few,NA,TRBJ1-1,15,TRBV13,TGTGCCAGCAGCTTAGGGAGGGTGGGGAACACTGAAGCTTTCTTT,CASSLGRVGNTEAFF
NA,NA,TRBJ2-3,13,TRBV2,TGTGCCAGCAACGGACAGTACACAGATACGCAGTATTTT,CASNGQYTDTQYF
NA,NA,TRBJ1-5,20,TRBV9,TGTGCCAGCAGCGTAGAAGGGGGTCGAGGGGGAATCTTGGGCAATCAGCCCCAGCATTTT,CASSVEGGRGGILGNQPQHF
NA,NA,TRBJ1-1,14,TRBV19,TGTGCCAGTAGTATTCGGGAGGTGAACACTGAAGCTTTCTTT,CASSIREVNTEAFF
NA,TRBD1,TRBJ1-6,17,TRBV7-9,TGTGCCATCGATCTGGGGCGCGGGACAGCCGATAATTCACCCCTCCACTTT,CAIDLGRGTADNSPLHF
NA,NA,TRBJ1-2,11,TRBV6-5,TGTGCCAGCCGGGTATGGGATGGCTACACCTTC,CASRVWDGYTF
NA,TRBD2,TRBJ2-7,16,TRBV20-1,TGCAGTGCTAGTTTTGCCAGCGGGAGAGCGATCCACGAGCAGTACTTC,CSASFASGRAIHEQYF
NA,TRBD1,TRBJ1-2,14,TRBV6-5,TGTGCCAGCAGAAAACAGGGGGCGTACTATGGCTACACCTTC,CASRKQGAYYGYTF
NA,NA,TRBJ2-5,13,TRBV4-3,TGCGCCAGCAGCCCTCGCCCGGGGGAGACCCAGTACTTC,CASSPRPGETQYF
many,TRBD1,TRBJ2-3,14,TRBV11-1,TGTGCCAGCAGCCCAGACAGGGACACAGATACGCAGTATTTT,CASSPDRDTDTQYF
NA,TRBD1,TRBJ1-2,15,TRBV2,TGTGCCAGCAGCCTTAGACAGGGGCCCCTCTATGGCTACACCTTC,CASSLRQGPLYGYTF
NA,TRBD2,TRBJ2-7,16,TRBV4-3,TGCGCCAGCAGCCAAGAGTTGTCGGGGGGGCCGGGCGAGCAGTACTTC,CASSQELSGGPGEQYF
few,TRBD1,TRBJ1-5,13,TRBV11-2,TGTGCCAGTTCGACAGGGTTGGGTCAGCCCCAGCATTTT,CASSTGLGQPQHF
few,TRBD1,TRBJ2-7,16,TRBV19,TGTGCCAGTAGTATCAGGGGGCCGAGCCTCCAATACGAGCAGTACTTC,CASSIRGPSLQYEQYF
NA,NA,TRBJ2-7,15,TRBV7-2,TGTGCCAGCAGCTTAGTTCCCGGGGGACCCTACGAGCAGTACTTC,CASSLVPGGPYEQYF
NA,TRBD2,TRBJ2-7,14,TRBV2,TGTGCCAGCAGTCCGACTAGCGGGAGATACGAGCAGTACTTC,CASSPTSGRYEQYF
once,NA,TRBJ2-7,14,TRBV6-4,TGTGCCAGCAGTCAAGACAGTAGCTCCTACGAGCAGTACTTC,CASSQDSSSYEQYF
NA,TRBD2,TRBJ2-3,15,TRBV10-3,TGTGCCATCAGTCCGCGGGGGGGCCGGGCAGATACGCAGTATTTT,CAISPRGGRADTQYF
NA,NA,TRBJ1-1,12,TRBV12-3/TRBV12-4,TGTGCCAGCAGTTCATGGGGGCGTGAAGCTTTCTTT,CASSSWGREAFF
NA,TRBD1,TRBJ2-1,16,TRBV19,TGTGCCAGTACCCACCGGGACAGGGCTTCTGGGAATGAGCAGTTCTTC,CASTHRDRASGNEQFF
once,NA,TRBJ2-7,13,TRBV11-2,TGTGCCAGCAGCTTAGGCCGAGGAGGCGGGCAGTACTTC,CASSLGRGGGQYF
NA,TRBD2,TRBJ2-2,14,TRBV7-6,TGTGCCAGCAGTCCTAGCGGGAACACCGGGGAGCTGTTTTTT,CASSPSGNTGELFF
once,TRBD1,TRBJ2-2,17,TRBV7-9,TGTGCCAGCAGCTTAGGAACCGGGACAGGGGGCACCGGGGAGCTGTTTTTT,CASSLGTGTGGTGELFF
NA,TRBD2,TRBJ2-2,15,TRBV9,TGTGCCAGCAGCCCCGGCAGCGGGGGCACCGGGGAGCTGTTTTTT,CASSPGSGGTGELFF